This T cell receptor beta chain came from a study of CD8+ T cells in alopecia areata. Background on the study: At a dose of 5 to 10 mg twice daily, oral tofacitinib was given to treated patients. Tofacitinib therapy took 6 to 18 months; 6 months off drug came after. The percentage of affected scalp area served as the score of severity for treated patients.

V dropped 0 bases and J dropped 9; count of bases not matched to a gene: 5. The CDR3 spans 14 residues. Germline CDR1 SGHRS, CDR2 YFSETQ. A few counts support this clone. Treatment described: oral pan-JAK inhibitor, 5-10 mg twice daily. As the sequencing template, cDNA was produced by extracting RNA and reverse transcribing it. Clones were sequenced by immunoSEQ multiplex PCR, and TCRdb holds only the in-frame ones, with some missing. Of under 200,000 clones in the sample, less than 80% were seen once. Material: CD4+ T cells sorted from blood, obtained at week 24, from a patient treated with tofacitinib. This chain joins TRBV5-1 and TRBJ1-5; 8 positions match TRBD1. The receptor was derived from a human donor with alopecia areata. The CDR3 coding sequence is TGCGCCAGCAGCTTGGACAGGGGGGGACGGCCCCAGCATTTT. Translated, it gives CASSLDRGGRPQHF.